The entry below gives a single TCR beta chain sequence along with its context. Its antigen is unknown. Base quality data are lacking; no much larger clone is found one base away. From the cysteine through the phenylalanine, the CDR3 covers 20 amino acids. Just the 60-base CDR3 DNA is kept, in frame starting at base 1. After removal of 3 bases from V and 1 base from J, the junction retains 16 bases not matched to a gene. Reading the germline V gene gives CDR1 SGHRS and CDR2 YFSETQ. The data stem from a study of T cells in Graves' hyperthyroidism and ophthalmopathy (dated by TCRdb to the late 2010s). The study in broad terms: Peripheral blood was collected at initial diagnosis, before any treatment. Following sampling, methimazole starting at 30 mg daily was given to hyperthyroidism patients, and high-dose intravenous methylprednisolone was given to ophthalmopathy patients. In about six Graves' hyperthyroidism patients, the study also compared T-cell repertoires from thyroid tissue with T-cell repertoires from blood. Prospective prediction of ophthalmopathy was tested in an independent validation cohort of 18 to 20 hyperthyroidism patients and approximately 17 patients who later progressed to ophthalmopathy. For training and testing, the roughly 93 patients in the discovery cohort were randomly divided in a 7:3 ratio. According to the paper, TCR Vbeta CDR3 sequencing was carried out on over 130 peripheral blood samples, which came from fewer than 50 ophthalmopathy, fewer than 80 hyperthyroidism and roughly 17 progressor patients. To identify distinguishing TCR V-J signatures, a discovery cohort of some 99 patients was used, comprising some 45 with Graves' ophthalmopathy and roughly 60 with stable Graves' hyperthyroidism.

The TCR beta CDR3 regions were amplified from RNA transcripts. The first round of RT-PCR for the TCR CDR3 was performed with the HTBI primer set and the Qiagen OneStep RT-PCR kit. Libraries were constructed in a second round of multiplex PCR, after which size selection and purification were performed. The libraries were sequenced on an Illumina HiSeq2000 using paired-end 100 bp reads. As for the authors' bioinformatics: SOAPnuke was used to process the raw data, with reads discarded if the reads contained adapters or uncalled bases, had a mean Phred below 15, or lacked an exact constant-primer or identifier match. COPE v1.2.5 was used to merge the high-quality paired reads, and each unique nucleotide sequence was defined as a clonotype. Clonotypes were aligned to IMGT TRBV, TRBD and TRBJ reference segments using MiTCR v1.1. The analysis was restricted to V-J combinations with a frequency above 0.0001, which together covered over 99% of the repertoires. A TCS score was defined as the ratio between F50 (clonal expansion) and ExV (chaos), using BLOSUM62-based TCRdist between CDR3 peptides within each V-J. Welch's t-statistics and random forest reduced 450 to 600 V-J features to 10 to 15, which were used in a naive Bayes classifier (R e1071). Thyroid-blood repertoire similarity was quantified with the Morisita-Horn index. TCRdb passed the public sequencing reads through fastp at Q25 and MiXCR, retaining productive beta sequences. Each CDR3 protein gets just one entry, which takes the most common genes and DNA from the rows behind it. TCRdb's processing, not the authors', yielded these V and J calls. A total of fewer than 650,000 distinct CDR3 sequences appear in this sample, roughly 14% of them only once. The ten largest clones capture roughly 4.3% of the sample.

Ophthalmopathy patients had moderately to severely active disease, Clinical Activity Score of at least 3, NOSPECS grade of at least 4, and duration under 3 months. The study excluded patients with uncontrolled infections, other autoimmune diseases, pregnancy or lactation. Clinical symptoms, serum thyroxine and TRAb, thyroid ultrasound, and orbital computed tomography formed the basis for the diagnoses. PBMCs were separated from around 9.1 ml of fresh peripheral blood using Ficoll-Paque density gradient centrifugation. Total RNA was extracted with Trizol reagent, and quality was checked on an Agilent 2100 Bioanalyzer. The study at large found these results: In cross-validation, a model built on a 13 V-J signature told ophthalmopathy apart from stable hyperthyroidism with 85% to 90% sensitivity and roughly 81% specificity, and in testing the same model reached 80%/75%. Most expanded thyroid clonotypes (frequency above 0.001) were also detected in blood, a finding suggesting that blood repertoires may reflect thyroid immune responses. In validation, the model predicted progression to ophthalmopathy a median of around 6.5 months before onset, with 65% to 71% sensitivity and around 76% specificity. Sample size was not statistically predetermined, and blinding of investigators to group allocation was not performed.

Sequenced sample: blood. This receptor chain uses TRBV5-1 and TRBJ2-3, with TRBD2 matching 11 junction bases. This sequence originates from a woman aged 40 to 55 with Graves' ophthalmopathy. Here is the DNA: TGCGCCAGCAGCTACCCGACTAGCGGGATCCCGTCCACTGGCACAGATACGCAGTATTTT. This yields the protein CASSYPTSGIPSTGTDTQYF.